Presented here are 18 T cell receptor beta chains from one specimen sequenced in a study of regulatory T cells in long-lasting Graves disease. iRepertoire HTBI primers and Arm-PCR of CDR3 regions built TCR beta libraries. TCRdb analysed the multiplex PCR reads with MiXCR anew, one entry per CDR3 protein. The table lists more than 300,000 distinct CDR3 sequences, roughly 23% of them singletons. Time point reported: persistent/refractory GD, antithyroid drugs over 5 years with positive TRAb. Making the TCR library involved RNA that had been extracted from PBMCs. Specimen: peripheral blood mononuclear cells (PBMCs), collected when the disease was refractory, from a patient treated with antithyroid drugs. The receptors were sampled from a woman in her forties with Graves disease.

This clonotype was seen many times. The V and J genes are TRBV28 and TRBJ1-5, with 10 bases fitting TRBD1. Germline-derived CDR1 and CDR2 are MDHEN and SYDVKM. Trimming at V came to 6 bases and at J to 4 bases, leaving 9 bases not matched to a gene. This CDR3 comprises 16 residues. CDR3 in amino acids: CASSPPPGQGNQPQHF. CDR3 DNA sequence: TGTGCCAGCAGCCCCCCTCCGGGACAGGGGAATCAGCCCCAGCATTTT.

This clonotype was recorded many times. This chain joins TRBV11-2 and TRBJ2-5, with TRBD1 as a possible D gene (5 bases). The germline V gene encodes CDR1 SGHAT and CDR2 FQNNGV. The CDR3 spans 14 residues. V dropped 2 bases and J dropped 5 bases, with 12 bases sitting between them. The CDR3 loop is CASSLRAGSETQYF. The DNA of the CDR3 is TGTGCCAGCAGCTTAAGGGCAGGGTCCGAGACCCAGTACTTC.

With respect to this clonotype: This may be a read error: a much more frequent sequence differs by one nucleotide. The genes are TRBV28 and TRBJ1-1, with D unresolved. The CDR3 has 15 residues. Looked up from germline, CDR1 is MDHEN and CDR2 is SYDVKM. The CDR3 protein is CACSFLGFDGTEAFF. CDR3 bases: TGTGCCTGCAGTTTCTTGGGGTTCGATGGCACTGAAGCTTTCTTT.

This clonotype was seen many times. The chain uses TRBV7-9 and TRBJ1-1; D possibly corresponds to TRBD1 (6 bases). Germline V lookup: CDR1 SEHNR, CDR2 FQNEAQ (reference sequence). This CDR3 has 17 amino acids. The V and J ends lost 1 base and 0 bases respectively, with 15 bases between them. Here the CDR3 reads CASSLVNTGTMNTEAFF. As DNA, the CDR3 is TGTGCCAGCAGCTTAGTAAATACAGGGACAATGAACACTGAAGCTTTCTTT.

This chain links TRBV28 with TRBJ2-2; D uncertain. CDR1 and CDR2 from the germline V gene are MDHEN and SYDVKM. V was clipped by 6 bases and J by 4 bases, with 12 bases between them. The CDR3 covers 14 residues. This chain's CDR3 is CASSPNKGTGELFF. CDR3 in DNA: TGTGCCAGCAGCCCGAATAAGGGCACCGGGGAGCTGTTTTTT.

This clonotype was counted only a few times. This chain joins TRBV25-1 and TRBJ2-7; D call uncertain. The V and J ends lost 2 bases and 2 bases respectively, with 16 bases between them. The CDR3 is 16 amino acids. Germline CDR1 MGHDK, CDR2 SYGVNS. The CDR3 loop reads CASSETLPGSPYEQYF. CDR3 in DNA: TGTGCCAGCAGTGAAACCCTCCCTGGTAGTCCCTACGAGCAGTACTTC.

Concerning this clonotype: A read error is the likely source, as a far larger clone sits one nucleotide away. J is TRBJ2-5 and V is TRBV6-7; D is perhaps TRBD2 (6 bases). TRBV6-7 is assigned to the ORF class and has an uncertain function. V lost 1 base to trimming and J lost 4 bases, with 19 bases between them. This CDR3 is built from 17 residues. CDR3 coding DNA: TGTGCCAGCAGTTACTGCGGAGGGACCGGGACTCGAGAGACCCAGTACTTC. Its translation is CASSYCGGTGTRETQYF.

The chain links TRBV20-1 to TRBJ1-2, with D unresolved. CDR3 length equals 15 residues. Germline values: CDR1 DFQATT, CDR2 SNEGSKA (reference sequence). Trimming stripped 5 bases from V and 0 bases from J, with 16 bases between. The CDR3 here is CSADQVGTANYGYTF. The CDR3 DNA reads TGCAGTGCTGATCAGGTCGGAACCGCTAACTATGGCTACACCTTC.

With regard to this clonotype: A far larger clone differs by one base, so this is likely a read error. This chain uses TRBV12-3 or TRBV12-4 with TRBJ1-2; 8 bases are a match to TRBD1. This CDR3 has 15 amino acids. J was trimmed by 6 bases and V by 6 bases; bases with no gene match: 12. CDR3 region: CASRDGQGNLHGYTF. The CDR3 DNA is TGTGCCAGCAGAGATGGACAGGGAAATCTCCATGGCTACACCTTC.

This clonotype came up once. The gene calls are TRBV28 and TRBJ2-1; D perhaps matches TRBD1 (5 bases). The V gene lost 7 bases and the J gene lost 6 bases, with 19 bases spanning the gap. Germline CDR1 reads MDHEN; CDR2 reads SYDVKM. This CDR3 has 15 residues. In DNA form, the CDR3 reads TGTGCCAGCACCCCATTAGGGCAGGGCCCCAATGAGCAGTTCTTC. It is translated as CASTPLGQGPNEQFF.

In this sample, this clonotype turned up many times. V usage is TRBV7-6 and J usage is TRBJ2-5, with D hard to call. There are 13 residues in the CDR3. The ends were cut back, 1 base at V and 4 bases at J, with 7 bases in the middle. The germline gives CDR1 SGHVS, CDR2 FNYEAQ. CDR3 DNA sequence: TGTGCCAGCAGCTTAGGGCTCCGAGAGACCCAGTACTTC. It specifies CASSLGLRETQYF.

There are many counts of this clonotype. V is TRBV11-2 and J is TRBJ1-1; unclear D gene. The CDR3 is 12 residues long. Germline CDR1 reads SGHAT; CDR2 reads FQNNGV. Trimming cost V 5 bases and J 2 bases, with 6 bases left between them. The CDR3 DNA reads TGTGCCAGCAGCGCGTTTAACACTGAAGCTTTCTTT. Translation gives CASSAFNTEAFF.

This chain joins TRBV28 and TRBJ2-7; 11 bases are shared with TRBD2. From germline, CDR1 is MDHEN and CDR2 SYDVKM. This CDR3 is 14 amino acids long. Trimming at V came to 4 bases and at J to 6 bases, leaving 5 bases not matched to a gene. The CDR3 region is CASSYSGRALEQYF. CDR3 DNA sequence: TGTGCCAGCAGTTATAGCGGGAGGGCCCTCGAGCAGTACTTC.

The genes are TRBV7-2 and TRBJ2-7, with 8 bases fitting TRBD1. CDR3 length: 15 residues. The germline V gene has CDR1 SGHTA and CDR2 FQGNSA. V was pared by 7 bases and J by 1 base, with 9 bases of the junction left unmatched. CDR3: CASTVGTGGSYEQYF. For the CDR3, the DNA is TGTGCCAGCACCGTAGGAACAGGGGGTTCCTACGAGCAGTACTTC.

This clonotype was picked up many times. The CDR3 sequence: CSASLLAYEQFF. The CDR3 coding sequence is TGCAGTGCTAGTCTCCTAGCTTATGAGCAGTTCTTC. V gene TRBV20-1 combines with J gene TRBJ2-1; TRBD2 is a possible D gene (5 bases). V was pared by 3 bases and J by 8 bases, with 11 bases between. This CDR3 has 12 residues. Germline CDR1 DFQATT, CDR2 SNEGSKA (reference sequence).

The chain couples TRBV6-5 to TRBJ1-6, with 9 positions matching TRBD1. Germline values: CDR1 MNHEY, CDR2 SVGAGI. Trimming at V came to 0 bases and at J to 8 bases, leaving 8 bases not matched to a gene. This CDR3 is built from 17 residues. Here the CDR3 DNA reads TGTGCCAGCAGTTACTCTAGCCCCGGACAGGGGTATTCACCCCTCCACTTT. The encoded protein is CASSYSSPGQGYSPLHF.

In its sample, this clonotype was seen many times. This chain connects TRBV2 to TRBJ2-1; D call uncertain. Germline V gene sequence: CDR1 SNHLY, CDR2 FYNNEI. This CDR3 has 13 amino acids. The ends were cut back, 8 bases at V and 0 bases at J, with 8 bases in the middle. The CDR3 nucleotides read TGTGCCAGCTGCCGGAGCTCCTACAATGAGCAGTTCTTC. It is translated as CASCRSSYNEQFF.

The gene calls are TRBV7-9 and TRBJ1-2; perhaps TRBD1 as D (5 bases). There are 15 residues in the CDR3. The germline gives CDR1 SEHNR, CDR2 FQNEAQ (reference sequence). The V end was cut by 1 base, the J end by 1 base, with 10 bases between. The CDR3 nucleotides read TGTGCCAGCAGCTTAGGGGGGAGGGGTAACTATGGCTACACCTTC. As protein: CASSLGGRGNYGYTF.